This is a list of T cell receptor beta chains from one sample in a study of T cell repertoires in cytomegalovirus infection. MiXCR was run by TCRdb on the reads, yielding one entry per CDR3 protein. The sample lists 100,000 to 150,000 distinct CDR3 sequences; 8.8% were seen once. What was sequenced was PBMCs. The receptors come from a human donor in good health (CMV status not recorded). Some clones in this sample may be carry-over from other donors' samples. Each CDR3 is given with its conserved first and last residue. D genes are given only for firm matches. Clone size is shown for a subset of rows, as once, few, many or a class of expanded clone.

D gene	V gene	J gene	clone size	CDR3 DNA	CDR3 protein
.	TRBV7-9	TRBJ1-2	many	TGTGCCAGCAGCTTAGTCCCGGGTCGGATGGATGGCTACACCTTC	CASSLVPGRMDGYTF
.	TRBV20-1	TRBJ2-7	.	TGCAGTGCTAGTCGAGCATTCAAGGACGAGCAGTACTTC	CSASRAFKDEQYF
TRBD1	TRBV5-1	TRBJ2-7	.	TGCGCCAGCAGCTTGGGGCTAAACAGGGGGCACAACAACTACGAGCAGTACTTC	CASSLGLNRGHNNYEQYF
.	TRBV7-2	TRBJ1-5	many	TGTGCCAGCAGCTTAGCGCGGGGTACCAATCAGCCCCAGCATTTT	CASSLARGTNQPQHF
TRBD1	TRBV7-6	TRBJ1-4	many	TGTGCCAGCAGCCCGGGGACAGGGGATAAGGAAAAACTGTTTTTT	CASSPGTGDKEKLFF
TRBD1	TRBV7-9	TRBJ2-7	many	TGTGCCACATACCAGGGGGTCGAGCAGTACTTC	CATYQGVEQYF
.	TRBV20-1	TRBJ2-2	.	TGCAGTGCTAGGAGGCAGGGGCGGGCCGGGGAGCTGTTTTTT	CSARRQGRAGELFF
.	TRBV5-1	TRBJ2-1	many	TGCGCCAGCAGCTTGGTTGGGGCCGATGAGCAGTTCTTC	CASSLVGADEQFF
.	TRBV29-1	TRBJ1-2	.	TGCAGCGGTGACAGGTTGACGGGCTACACCTTC	CSGDRLTGYTF
.	TRBV6-5	TRBJ1-2	many	TGTGCCAGCAGTTCCTCCATTTCAGGGTACTATGGCTACACCTTC	CASSSSISGYYGYTF
.	TRBV2	TRBJ2-2	few	TGTGCCAGCAGTGGTGGGGTTGTGTTCCAGGGGGAGCTGTTTTTT	CASSGGVVFQGELFF
TRBD2	TRBV7-2	TRBJ2-1	many	TGTGCCAGCAGCGCCCAGGTATTAGCGGGGCCTTACAATGAGCAGTTCTTC	CASSAQVLAGPYNEQFF
TRBD1	TRBV2	TRBJ1-2	many	TGTGCCAGCAGCGGGTCAACCCTAACAGGGGCCTATGGCTACACCTTC	CASSGSTLTGAYGYTF
TRBD2	TRBV6-6	TRBJ2-3	many	TGTGCCAGCAGTTACATCCTAGCGGGGGGCGATACGCAGTATTTT	CASSYILAGGDTQYF
.	TRBV20-1	TRBJ1-5	many	TGCAGTGCTAGAGACTCAGTTACGGGACACCAGCATTTT	CSARDSVTGHQHF
TRBD2	TRBV6-2/TRBV6-3	TRBJ2-5	many	TGTGCCAGCAGCTTTCCCCTTCTTCTAGCGGGGCACCAAGAGACCCAGTACTTC	CASSFPLLLAGHQETQYF
TRBD2	TRBV7-2	TRBJ2-3	many	TGTGCCAGCAGCTTAAATGAGCGGGGGGGCGGCGCAGATACGCAGTATTTT	CASSLNERGGGADTQYF
.	TRBV10-3	TRBJ2-5	many	TGTGCCATCAGTGACCCAGGACGGGGAGACCAAGAGACCCAGTACTTC	CAISDPGRGDQETQYF
.	TRBV7-6	TRBJ2-5	many	TGTGCCAGCACCCAAAGCTTCCTTAGTAGCGGGACCCAGTACTTC	CASTQSFLSSGTQYF
TRBD2	TRBV14	TRBJ2-7	many	TGTGCCAGCAGCCAAGTGGCAGGTCGGGGGGGGCAGTACTTC	CASSQVAGRGGQYF
TRBD1	TRBV5-4	TRBJ2-1	few	TGTGCCAGCAGTTCCGGGACAGGGAACTACAATGAGCAGTTCTTC	CASSSGTGNYNEQFF
.	TRBV6-5	TRBJ2-7	many	TGTGCCAGCAGCCGGACGGCAGCTCTCGTCGAGCAGTACTTC	CASSRTAALVEQYF
.	TRBV6-2/TRBV6-3	TRBJ2-2	.	TGTGCCAGCAGTGGGTCCGGGACGCAAGACACCGGGGAGCTGTTTTTT	CASSGSGTQDTGELFF
.	TRBV6-5	TRBJ2-1	.	TGTGCCAGCAGTCAAGGGGGGAGGTCCTACAATGAGCAGTTCTTC	CASSQGGRSYNEQFF
.	TRBV20-1	TRBJ1-5	many	TGCAGTGCTAGAAAAGGGCAGGGAGAGGGTCAGCCCCAGCATTTT	CSARKGQGEGQPQHF
.	TRBV11-3	TRBJ1-1	many	TGTGCCAGCAGCTTAAGCGGGGGGCCGGGTACTGAAGCTTTCTTT	CASSLSGGPGTEAFF
.	TRBV18	TRBJ1-6	many	TGTGCCAGCTCACCACCGGGGACCACCTATAATTCACCCCTCCACTTT	CASSPPGTTYNSPLHF
.	TRBV7-9	TRBJ1-1	many	TGTGCCAGCAGCGGGGGGAAACCGTATGAAGCTTTCTTT	CASSGGKPYEAFF
.	TRBV30	TRBJ1-1	.	TGTGCCTGGAGCCCAGAACCTGAAGCTTTCTTT	CAWSPEPEAFF
.	TRBV27	TRBJ1-1	.	TGTGCCAGCAGTCCGTACAGGGTGAGAGGAACTGAAGCTTTCTTT	CASSPYRVRGTEAFF
.	TRBV7-2	TRBJ1-6	many	TGTGCCAGCAGCTTAGGGTTGACGGGGGTTTCACCCCTCCACTTT	CASSLGLTGVSPLHF
TRBD1	TRBV12-3/TRBV12-4	TRBJ2-1	many	TGTGCCAGCAGGATTGGGACAGGGAGAGTCGATGAGCAGTTCTTC	CASRIGTGRVDEQFF
TRBD1	TRBV12-3/TRBV12-4	TRBJ1-4	many	TGTGCCAGCAGCCGGACAGGGGTTGGTGAAAAACTGTTTTTT	CASSRTGVGEKLFF
TRBD1	TRBV12-3/TRBV12-4	TRBJ1-2	many	TGTGCCAGCAGCAGGGACAGTAGCCTATATGGCTACACCTTC	CASSRDSSLYGYTF
.	TRBV7-3	TRBJ2-5	.	TGTGCCAGCAGCTTAGACGGTGGAAGAGAGACCCAGTACTTC	CASSLDGGRETQYF
.	TRBV15	TRBJ1-4	many	TGTGCCACCAGTGGCCCGGACATCGCAACTAATGAAAAACTGTTTTTT	CATSGPDIATNEKLFF
.	TRBV12-3/TRBV12-4	TRBJ1-2	many	TGTGCCAGCAGTTTCAGCCCCTCCTATGGCTACACCTTC	CASSFSPSYGYTF
TRBD1	TRBV7-2	TRBJ2-1	many	TGTGCCAGCAGCTCCAGACAGGGGCGGTACAATGAGCAGTTCTTC	CASSSRQGRYNEQFF
.	TRBV19	TRBJ2-1	few	TGTGCCAGTAGTATATCGAGTTACTCCTACAATGAGCAGTTCTTC	CASSISSYSYNEQFF
.	TRBV2	TRBJ1-4	many	TGTGCCAGCAGTGAAGCCGGGGGGCGGGAAAAACTGTTTTTT	CASSEAGGREKLFF
.	TRBV4-1	TRBJ2-3	many	TGCGCCAGCAGCCAACCCCCGGGGAGCACAGATACGCAGTATTTT	CASSQPPGSTDTQYF